This TCR beta chain was obtained from a study of Graves' ophthalmopathy and Graves' hyperthyroidism listed by TCRdb under 2018. For the wider study: Stable hyperthyroidism was defined as no progression to ophthalmopathy within 18 months of follow-up. The study used TCR beta repertoire signatures to distinguish Graves' ophthalmopathy from Graves' hyperthyroidism and to predict progression to ophthalmopathy. In total, approximately 130 blood samples were TCR-sequenced: 43 ophthalmopathy, some 80 hyperthyroidism and some 17 hyperthyroidism-to-ophthalmopathy patients. To explore V-J signatures that separate ophthalmopathy from hyperthyroidism, a discovery set of about a hundred patients was enrolled, consisting of 40 to 45 with ophthalmopathy and roughly 60 with stable hyperthyroidism. For independent validation, a separate cohort was made up of approximately 19 hyperthyroidism patients plus 17 patients who later progressed from hyperthyroidism to ophthalmopathy. T-cell repertoires of thyroid tissue and blood were compared in six or seven hyperthyroidism patients. Following sample collection, hyperthyroidism patients were given methimazole at a starting dose of 30 mg daily, and ophthalmopathy patients were given high-dose intravenous methylprednisolone.

Including the terminal cysteine and phenylalanine, the CDR3 comprises 14 residues. Only CDR3 DNA is held: 42 bases, read in frame from base 1. V is cut by 3 bases and J by 1 base, and the space between the germline ends is 10 bases. Looking up the germline V gene yields CDR1 SGHRS and CDR2 YFSETQ. The full study reports these points: Sample size was not predetermined statistically, and investigators were not blinded to group allocation. Most of the expanded thyroid clonotypes with a frequency above 0.001 were also detected in blood, and it was suggested that the thyroid immune response may be reflected by blood repertoires. The 13-signature model separated ophthalmopathy from stable hyperthyroidism with roughly 88% sensitivity and just under 84% specificity in cross-validation, and 80%/75% in the test set. In validation, the model predicted ophthalmopathy progression with 55% to 71% sensitivity and approximately 72% specificity; more than ten predicted patients were CT-confirmed with GO in a median of approximately 6.2 months.

For repertoire sequencing, the TCR beta CDR3 regions were amplified from RNA transcripts. The first round was an RT-PCR using HTBI primers with the Qiagen OneStep RT-PCR kit, and this first round was followed by a second-round multiplex PCR, then size selection and purification. Sequencing of the libraries was carried out on an Illumina HiSeq2000 in paired-end mode with 100 bp reads. From the authors' description of their analysis: SOAPnuke was used for read processing, and reads with adapters, uncalled bases, a mean Phred below 15, or no exact constant-primer or identifier match were discarded. COPE v1.2.5 was used to merge high-quality paired reads. Each unique nucleotide sequence was defined as a clonotype, and clonotypes were aligned to IMGT TRB V, D and J references with MiTCR v1.1. The analysis was limited to V-J combinations with a frequency above 0.0001, which together covered about 99% of the repertoires. For each V-J combination, a TCR clonal expansion and chaos score was defined as F50 clonal expansion divided by the chaos observed in the TCRdist matrix. Welch's t-statistics and random forest were used to reduce features to about a dozen V-J combinations, which were fed into a naive Bayes classifier. The Morisita-Horn index was used to measure how similar the thyroid and blood repertoires were. TCRdb reprocessed the public reads (quality trimming at Q25 with fastp, clone calling with MiXCR) and kept in-frame beta chains. A single entry per CDR3 protein holds the most common genes and DNA from its merged rows. TCRdb, not the authors, supplied the V and J calls. This sample holds 500,000 to 700,000 distinct CDR3 sequences; less than 40% were observed only once. Clones ranked in the top ten supply about 4% of the sample.

This clonotype was seen more than once but under ten times. Its antigen is not yet known. No base quality information exists; no much larger clone differs at one position. The hyperthyroidism patients were 18 to 65 years old and newly diagnosed, with a disease duration of less than 2 months. Patients were excluded if they had other autoimmune diseases, uncontrolled infections, pregnancy or lactation. Diagnosis was based on clinical symptoms, serum thyroxine, TRAb, thyroid ultrasound and orbital computed tomography. Total RNA was extracted using Trizol reagent, and RNA quality was checked on an Agilent 2100 Bioanalyzer.

The chain is assembled from TRBV5-1 and TRBJ2-5; the best D guess is TRBD1, with 6 bases matching. The TCR comes from an adult man with Graves' hyperthyroidism. Sample: peripheral blood or thyroid tissue (not recorded which). The CDR3 region has the sequence CASSWTAGQETQYF. The DNA sequence is as follows: TGCGCCAGCAGCTGGACAGCAGGCCAAGAGACCCAGTACTTC.